These T cell receptor beta chains were read from a single sample in a study of Graves' ophthalmopathy and Graves' hyperthyroidism. From the multiplex PCR reads, TCRdb called clonotypes with MiXCR, one entry per CDR3 protein. The repertoire holds around 600,000 distinct CDR3 sequences, under 50% seen once, with more than 2.5% in the top ten. Sample: peripheral blood. These receptors originate from an adult man with Graves' ophthalmopathy. The CDR3 runs from the conserved cysteine through the conserved F or W. The order of the fields is clone size, D gene, J gene, V gene, CDR3 protein, CDR3 DNA. D genes are given only for firm matches. Size is omitted from some rows. Given values are once, few, many or a class for expanded clones.

>many|.|TRBJ2-7|TRBV7-9
CASSLANGEQYF
TGTGCCAGCAGCTTAGCAAACGGGGAGCAGTACTTC
>.|.|TRBJ1-1|TRBV10-3
CAISAAGSFF
TGTGCCATCAGTGCGGCAGGGTCTTTCTTT
>many|.|TRBJ1-6|TRBV25-1
CASEDWDTDSPLHF
TGTGCCAGCGAGGACTGGGACACCGATTCACCCCTCCACTTT
>.|.|TRBJ1-5|TRBV20-1
CSVPLGGLMQPQHF
TGCAGTGTCCCTCTTGGGGGGCTGATGCAGCCCCAGCATTTT
>few|TRBD2|TRBJ2-2|TRBV3-1
CVSSQAWTSGGELFF
TGTGTCAGCAGCCAAGCCTGGACTAGTGGCGGGGAGCTGTTTTTT
>.|.|TRBJ1-2|TRBV6-5
CVSSYSTSNYGYTF
TGTGTCAGCAGTTACTCTACCTCAAACTATGGCTACACCTTC
>few|.|TRBJ2-7|TRBV5-1
CASSLDSFFREQYF
TGCGCCAGCAGCTTGGATAGTTTTTTCCGGGAGCAGTACTTC
>.|TRBD1|TRBJ2-7|TRBV10-3
CAISLGTGGLYEQYF
TGTGCCATCAGCTTGGGGACAGGGGGTCTCTACGAGCAGTACTTC
>many|TRBD1|TRBJ2-6|TRBV7-9
CASGHPYSGTGGPGANVLTF
TGTGCCAGCGGCCATCCGTACTCCGGGACAGGGGGCCCTGGGGCCAACGTCCTGACTTTC
>many|TRBD1|TRBJ1-6|TRBV12-3/TRBV12-4
CASSLTGYNSPLHF
TGTGCCAGCAGTTTGACAGGGTATAATTCACCCCTCCACTTT
>many|.|TRBJ1-2|TRBV12-5
CASGLHAGLSGYTF
TGTGCTAGTGGTTTACACGCAGGGCTCTCTGGCTACACCTTC
>.|.|TRBJ2-7|TRBV7-2
CASSPKPWGGQYF
TGTGCCAGCAGTCCTAAACCATGGGGCGGGCAGTACTTC
>many|.|TRBJ2-6|TRBV7-3
CASSSSAAGANVLTF
TGTGCCAGCAGCTCTTCCGCAGCCGGGGCCAACGTCCTGACTTTC
>.|.|TRBJ2-6|TRBV7-9
CASSLMLSSGANVLTF
TGTGCCAGCAGCTTAATGCTGAGCTCTGGGGCCAACGTCCTGACTTTC
>.|TRBD2|TRBJ2-1|TRBV24-1
CATSVLLAGQREYNEQFF
TGTGCCACCAGTGTTCTCCTAGCGGGTCAGAGGGAGTACAATGAGCAGTTCTTC
>many|.|TRBJ2-2|TRBV24-1
CATGGQGPNTGELFF
TGTGCCACCGGCGGCCAGGGCCCGAACACCGGGGAGCTGTTTTTT
>.|.|TRBJ1-5|TRBV10-3
CASSCTRGDQPQHF
TGTGCCAGCAGTTGCACCAGGGGTGATCAGCCCCAGCATTTT
>.|TRBD1|TRBJ1-1|TRBV20-1
CSANDRDLTMNTEAFF
TGCAGTGCGAATGACAGGGACTTAACCATGAACACTGAAGCTTTCTTT
>many|.|TRBJ2-7|TRBV2
CASSDASYEQYF
TGTGCCAGCAGTGATGCATCCTACGAGCAGTACTTC
>.|.|TRBJ1-5|TRBV7-2
CASSLEYKGTQHF
TGTGCCAGCAGCTTAGAGTACAAGGGGACCCAGCATTTT
>few|.|TRBJ2-5|TRBV6-1
CASSEALGSVETQYF
TGTGCCAGCAGTGAAGCGCTAGGAAGTGTGGAGACCCAGTACTTC
>.|.|TRBJ1-1|TRBV6-6
CASSYYGVGEAFF
TGTGCCAGCAGTTACTACGGGGTGGGCGAAGCTTTCTTT
>.|.|TRBJ1-4|TRBV9
CACSAGQSTNEKLFF
.
>many|TRBD2|TRBJ2-5|TRBV5-8
CASSSRGGRWETQYF
TGTGCCAGCAGCTCACGGGGGGGCCGATGGGAGACCCAGTACTTC
>once|.|TRBJ2-7|TRBV29-1
CSSQDHGSSYEQYF
TGCAGCAGCCAAGATCACGGGTCTAGCTACGAGCAGTACTTC
>.|.|TRBJ2-7|TRBV19
CASTAESSYEQYF
TGTGCCAGTACGGCGGAGAGCTCCTACGAGCAGTACTTC
>many|.|TRBJ1-2|TRBV6-1
CASTLGQPDGYTF
TGTGCCAGCACTCTCGGACAGCCGGATGGCTACACCTTC
>.|TRBD2|TRBJ2-5|TRBV7-2
CASSLPGLSGETQYF
TGTGCCAGCAGCTTGCCTGGCCTTAGCGGGGAGACCCAGTACTTC
>many|TRBD1|TRBJ1-1|TRBV2
CASNFDRGPNTEAFF
TGTGCCAGCAATTTCGACAGGGGGCCAAACACTGAAGCTTTCTTT
>once|TRBD1|TRBJ1-5|TRBV11-3
CASSQTDRGPQHF
TGTGCCAGCAGCCAAACGGACAGGGGGCCCCAGCATTTT
>.|.|TRBJ2-7|TRBV12-3/TRBV12-4
CASSARSEEQYF
TGTGCCAGCAGTGCGAGGAGTGAAGAGCAGTACTTC
>.|TRBD1|TRBJ1-1|TRBV20-1
CSTKTGGGGTEAFF
TGCAGTACTAAAACAGGGGGCGGGGGCACTGAAGCTTTCTTT
>.|.|TRBJ2-7|TRBV10-3
CASGPIGDEQYF
TGTGCCAGCGGCCCCATCGGGGACGAGCAGTACTTC
>.|.|TRBJ2-5|TRBV10-3
CAISEGQEGTQYF
TGTGCCATCAGTGAGGGGCAGGAGGGGACCCAGTACTTC
>many|.|TRBJ2-7|TRBV19
CASSITGHSYEQYF
TGTGCCAGTAGTATCACCGGGCACTCCTACGAGCAGTACTTC
>once|.|TRBJ1-6|TRBV5-1
CASSLQEESPLHF
TGCGCCAGCAGCTTACAAGAGGAATCACCCCTCCACTTT